The 2 T cell receptor beta chains presented below share a single source sample, sequenced in a study of cytomegalovirus exposure and HLA in healthy donors (dated by TCRdb to 2015 to 2018). The protocol used for the library was the immunoSEQ multiplex PCR assay. For the multiplex PCR, a mixture combining 60 forward primers for TCR Vbeta segments and 13 reverse primers for TCR Jbeta segments was used. TCRdb retrieved this table from immuneACCESS and kept in-frame rearrangements only. Not all clones are present; in checked studies, unresolved V genes account for under half, and no reason is known for the remainder. In this sample the table shows about 83,000 clones, about four fifths of which occur a single time. The ten largest clones capture 1.5% to 2% of the sample. Material: PBMCs. These receptor sequences come from a woman younger than 45 in good health and CMV-seronegative.

This chain links TRBV19 with TRBJ2-1; 9 bases align to TRBD1. This CDR3 region has 16 residues. V lost 10 bases and J lost 4; bases outside the gene matches: 14. Looked up from germline, CDR1 is LNHDA and CDR2 is SQIVND (reference sequence). The CDR3, as DNA: TGTGCCACCAACGAGCCGACCGGGACAGGGTACAATGAGCAGTTCTTC. Residues: CATNEPTGTGYNEQFF.

The chain links TRBV7-3 to TRBJ2-1; 13 nucleotides agree with TRBD2. Germline CDR1 is SGHTA and CDR2 is FQGTGA. The CDR3 covers 14 residues. The trim removed 5 bases at V and 7 bases at J, leaving 2 bases unmatched. The CDR3 is CASSVGLAGNEQFF. The CDR3 coding sequence is TGTGCCAGCAGCGTGGGACTAGCGGGGAATGAGCAGTTCTTC. Supplemented by reference TRBV7-3 and TRBJ2-1, the full variable domain reads GAGVSQTPSNKVTEKGKYVELRCDPISGHTALYWYRQSLGQGPEFLIYFQGTGAADDSGLPNDRFFAVRPEGSVSTLKIQRTERGDSAVYLCASSVGLAGNEQFFGPGTRLTVL.